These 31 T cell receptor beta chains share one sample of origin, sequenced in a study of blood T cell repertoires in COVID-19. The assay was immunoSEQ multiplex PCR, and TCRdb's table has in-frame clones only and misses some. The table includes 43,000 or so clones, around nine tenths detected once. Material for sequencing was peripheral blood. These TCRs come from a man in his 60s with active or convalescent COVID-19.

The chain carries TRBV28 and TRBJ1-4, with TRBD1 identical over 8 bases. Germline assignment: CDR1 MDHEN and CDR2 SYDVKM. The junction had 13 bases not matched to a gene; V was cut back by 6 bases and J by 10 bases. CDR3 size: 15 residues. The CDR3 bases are TGTGCCAGCAGCACGGGGACAGGCGGTCAAGGAAAACTGTTTTTT. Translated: CASSTGTGGQGKLFF.

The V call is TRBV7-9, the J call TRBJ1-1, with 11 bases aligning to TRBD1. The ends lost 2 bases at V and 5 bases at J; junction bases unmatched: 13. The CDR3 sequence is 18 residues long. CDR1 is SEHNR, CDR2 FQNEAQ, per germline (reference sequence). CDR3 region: CASSLKSGQGEGRTEAFF. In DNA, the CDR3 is TGTGCCAGCAGCTTAAAGTCGGGACAGGGGGAGGGTCGTACTGAAGCTTTCTTT.

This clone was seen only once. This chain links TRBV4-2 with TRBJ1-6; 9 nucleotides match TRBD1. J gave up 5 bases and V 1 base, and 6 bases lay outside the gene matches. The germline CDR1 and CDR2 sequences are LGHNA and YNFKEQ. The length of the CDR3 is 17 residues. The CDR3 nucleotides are TGTGCCAGCAGCCAAGGCGCCGGGACAGGGAATAATTCACCCCTCCACTTT. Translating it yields CASSQGAGTGNNSPLHF.

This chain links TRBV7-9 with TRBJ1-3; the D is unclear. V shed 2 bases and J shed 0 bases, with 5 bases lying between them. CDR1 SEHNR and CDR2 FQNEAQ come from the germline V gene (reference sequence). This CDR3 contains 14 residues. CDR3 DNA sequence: TGTGCCAGCAGCTTAACGGTCTCTGGAAACACCATATATTTT. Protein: CASSLTVSGNTIYF.

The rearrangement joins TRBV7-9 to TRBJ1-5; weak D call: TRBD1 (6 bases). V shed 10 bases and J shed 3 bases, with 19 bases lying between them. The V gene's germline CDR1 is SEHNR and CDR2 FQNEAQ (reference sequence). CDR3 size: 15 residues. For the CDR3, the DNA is TGTGCCACAGCAATGGGGACAATGGACAATCAGCCCCAGCATTTT. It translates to CATAMGTMDNQPQHF. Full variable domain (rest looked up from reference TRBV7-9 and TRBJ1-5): DTGVSQNPRHKITKRGQNVTFRCDPISEHNRLYWYRQTLGQGPEFLTYFQNEAQLEKSRLLSDRFSAERPKGSFSTLEIQRTEQGDSAMYLCATAMGTMDNQPQHFGDGTRLSIL.

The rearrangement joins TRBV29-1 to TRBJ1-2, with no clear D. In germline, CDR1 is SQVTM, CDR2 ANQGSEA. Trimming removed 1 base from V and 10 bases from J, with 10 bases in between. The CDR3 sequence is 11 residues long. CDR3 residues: CSVEAPVDYTF. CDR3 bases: TGCAGCGTTGAAGCCCCGGTAGACTACACCTTC. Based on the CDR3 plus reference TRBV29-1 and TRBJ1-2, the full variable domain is SAVISQKPSRDICQRGTSLTIQCQVDSQVTMMFWYRQQPGQSLTLIATANQGSEATYESGFVIDKFPISRPNLTFSTLTVSNMSPEDSSIYLCSVEAPVDYTFGSGTRLTVV.

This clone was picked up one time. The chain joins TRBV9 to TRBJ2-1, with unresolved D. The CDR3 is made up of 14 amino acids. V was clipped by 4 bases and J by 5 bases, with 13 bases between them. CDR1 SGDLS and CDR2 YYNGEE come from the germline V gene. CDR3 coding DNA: TGTGCCAGCAGCACTATGGTGTTCAACAATGAGCAGTTCTTC. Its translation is CASSTMVFNNEQFF.

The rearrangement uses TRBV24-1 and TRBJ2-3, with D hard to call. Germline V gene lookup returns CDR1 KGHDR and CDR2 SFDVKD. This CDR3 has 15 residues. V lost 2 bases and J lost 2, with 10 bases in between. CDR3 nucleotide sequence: TGTGCCACCAGTGATTCCCCAGTGCCCACAGATACGCAGTATTTT. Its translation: CATSDSPVPTDTQYF.

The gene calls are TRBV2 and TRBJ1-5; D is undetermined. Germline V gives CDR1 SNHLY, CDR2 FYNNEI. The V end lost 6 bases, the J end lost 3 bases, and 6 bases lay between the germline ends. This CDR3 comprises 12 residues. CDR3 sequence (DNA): TGTGCCAGCAGCGCGTTCAATCAGCCCCAGCATTTT. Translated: CASSAFNQPQHF.

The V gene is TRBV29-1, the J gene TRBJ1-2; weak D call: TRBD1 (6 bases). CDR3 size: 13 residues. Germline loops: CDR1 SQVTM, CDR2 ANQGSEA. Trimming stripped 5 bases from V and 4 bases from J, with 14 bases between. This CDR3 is CSVPRTVGYGYTF. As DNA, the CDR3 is TGCAGCGTTCCTAGGACAGTCGGCTATGGCTACACCTTC.

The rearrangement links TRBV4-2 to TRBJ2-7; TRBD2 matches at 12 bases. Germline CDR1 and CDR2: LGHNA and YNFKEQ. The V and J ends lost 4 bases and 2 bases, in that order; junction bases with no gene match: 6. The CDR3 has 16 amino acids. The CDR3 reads CASSPELAGGAYEQYF. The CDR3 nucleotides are TGTGCCAGCAGCCCGGAGCTAGCGGGGGGGGCCTACGAGCAGTACTTC.

CDR3 bases: TGTGCCAGTAAAATTGGGACTGGCGGCTACACCTTC. It is translated as CASKIGTGGYTF. The chain combines TRBV19 with TRBJ1-2, with D perhaps TRBD1 (5 bases). The germline V and J ends were trimmed by 7 bases and 8 bases, with 14 bases remaining between them. Germline-derived CDR1 and CDR2 are LNHDA and SQIVND (reference sequence). There are 12 residues in the CDR3. The whole variable domain, remainder taken from reference TRBV19 and TRBJ1-2, is DGGITQSPKYLFRKEGQNVTLSCEQNLNHDAMYWYRQDPGQGLRLIYYSQIVNDFQKGDIAEGYSVSREKKESFPLTVTSAQKNPTAFYLCASKIGTGGYTFGSGTRLTVV.

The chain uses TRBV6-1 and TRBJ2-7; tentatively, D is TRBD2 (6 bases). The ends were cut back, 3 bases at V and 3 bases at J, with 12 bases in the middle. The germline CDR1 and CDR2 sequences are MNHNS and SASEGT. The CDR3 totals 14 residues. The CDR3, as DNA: TGTGCCAGCAGTGATGGGACTGAGGTCTACGAGCAGTACTTC. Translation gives CASSDGTEVYEQYF.

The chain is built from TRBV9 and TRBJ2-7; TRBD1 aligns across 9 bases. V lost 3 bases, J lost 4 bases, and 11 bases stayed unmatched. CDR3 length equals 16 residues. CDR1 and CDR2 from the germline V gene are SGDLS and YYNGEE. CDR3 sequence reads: CASSGVTGTGIYEQYF. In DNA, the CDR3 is TGTGCCAGCAGCGGGGTAACCGGGACAGGGATTTACGAGCAGTACTTC. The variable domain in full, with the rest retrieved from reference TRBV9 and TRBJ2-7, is DSGVTQTPKHLITATGQRVTLRCSPRSGDLSVYWYQQSLDQGLQFLIQYYNGEERAKGNILERFSAQQFPDLHSELNLSSLELGDSALYFCASSGVTGTGIYEQYFGPGTRLTVT.

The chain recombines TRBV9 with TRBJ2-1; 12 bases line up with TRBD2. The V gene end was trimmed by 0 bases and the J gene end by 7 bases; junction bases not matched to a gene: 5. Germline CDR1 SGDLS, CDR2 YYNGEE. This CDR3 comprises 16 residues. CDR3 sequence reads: CASSVGAGTSGNEQFF. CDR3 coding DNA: TGTGCCAGCAGCGTAGGGGCCGGGACTAGCGGGAATGAGCAGTTCTTC.

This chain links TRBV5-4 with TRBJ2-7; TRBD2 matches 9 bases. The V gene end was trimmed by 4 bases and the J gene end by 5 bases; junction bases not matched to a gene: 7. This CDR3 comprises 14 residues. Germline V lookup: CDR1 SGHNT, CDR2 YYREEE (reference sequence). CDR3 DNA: TGTGCCAGCAGCAGTACTAGCGGGTCCAACGAGCAGTACTTC. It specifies CASSSTSGSNEQYF. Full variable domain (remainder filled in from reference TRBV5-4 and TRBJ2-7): ETGVTQSPTHLIKTRGQQVTLRCSSQSGHNTVSWYQQALGQGPQFIFQYYREEENGRGNFPPRFSGLQFPNYSSELNVNALELDDSALYLCASSSTSGSNEQYFGPGTRLTVT.

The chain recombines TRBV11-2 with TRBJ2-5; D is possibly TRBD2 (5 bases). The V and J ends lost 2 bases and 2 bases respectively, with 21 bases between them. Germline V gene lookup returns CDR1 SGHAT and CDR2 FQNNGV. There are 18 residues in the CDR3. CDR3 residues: CASSLPDPTRTPQETQYF. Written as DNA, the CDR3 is TGTGCCAGCAGCTTACCGGACCCAACTAGGACCCCACAAGAGACCCAGTACTTC.

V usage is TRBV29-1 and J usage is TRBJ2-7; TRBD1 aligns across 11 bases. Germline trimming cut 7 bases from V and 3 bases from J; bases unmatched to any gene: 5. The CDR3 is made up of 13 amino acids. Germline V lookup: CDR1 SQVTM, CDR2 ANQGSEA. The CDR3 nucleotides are TGCAGCGGGCTCGGGACAGGGGGCTACGAGCAGTACTTC. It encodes CSGLGTGGYEQYF.

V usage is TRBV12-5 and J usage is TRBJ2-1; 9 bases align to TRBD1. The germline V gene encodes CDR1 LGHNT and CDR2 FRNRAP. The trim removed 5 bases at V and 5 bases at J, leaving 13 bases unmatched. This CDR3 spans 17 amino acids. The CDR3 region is CASGPRTGALLDNEQFF. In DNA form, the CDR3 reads TGTGCTAGTGGTCCCCGGACAGGGGCCCTGCTGGACAATGAGCAGTTCTTC.

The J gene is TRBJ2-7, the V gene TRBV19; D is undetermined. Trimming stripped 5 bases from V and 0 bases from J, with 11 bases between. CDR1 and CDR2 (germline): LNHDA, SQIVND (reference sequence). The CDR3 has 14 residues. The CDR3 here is CASSPLASSYEQYF. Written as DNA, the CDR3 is TGTGCCAGTAGTCCTCTGGCCAGCTCCTACGAGCAGTACTTC.

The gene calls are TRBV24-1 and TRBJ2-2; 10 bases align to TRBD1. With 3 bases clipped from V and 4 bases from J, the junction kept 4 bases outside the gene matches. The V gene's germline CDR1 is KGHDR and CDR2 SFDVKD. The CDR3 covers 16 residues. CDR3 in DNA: TGTGCCACCAGTGATATGGGACAGGGGACCACCGGGGAGCTGTTTTTT. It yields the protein CATSDMGQGTTGELFF.

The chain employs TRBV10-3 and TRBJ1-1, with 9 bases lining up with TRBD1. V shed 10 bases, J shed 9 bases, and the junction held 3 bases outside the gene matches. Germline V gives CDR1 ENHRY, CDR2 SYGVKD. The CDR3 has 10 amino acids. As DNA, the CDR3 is TGTGCCACCGGGACAGGGCAAGCTTTCTTT. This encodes CATGTGQAFF.

The CDR3 is CASSEQGGGGYTF. CDR3 nucleotide sequence: TGTGCCAGCAGCGAGCAGGGAGGGGGTGGCTACACCTTC. This chain joins TRBV2 and TRBJ1-2; a weak D match, TRBD1 (6 bases). The germline V gene has CDR1 SNHLY and CDR2 FYNNEI. Trimming removed 6 bases from V and 7 bases from J, with 15 bases in between. The CDR3 extends over 13 amino acids.

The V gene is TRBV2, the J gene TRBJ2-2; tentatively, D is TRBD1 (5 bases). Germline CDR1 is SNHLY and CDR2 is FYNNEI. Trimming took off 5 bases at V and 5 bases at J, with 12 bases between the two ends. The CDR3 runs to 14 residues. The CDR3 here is CASSLEKGTGELFF. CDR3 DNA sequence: TGTGCCAGCAGTCTCGAAAAGGGGACCGGGGAGCTGTTTTTT.

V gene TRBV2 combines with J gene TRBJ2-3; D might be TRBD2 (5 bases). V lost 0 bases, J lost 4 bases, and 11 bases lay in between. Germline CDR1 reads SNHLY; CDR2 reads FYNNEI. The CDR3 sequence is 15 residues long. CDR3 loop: CASSEALAVADTQYF. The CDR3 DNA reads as TGTGCCAGCAGTGAAGCGCTAGCAGTAGCAGATACGCAGTATTTT.

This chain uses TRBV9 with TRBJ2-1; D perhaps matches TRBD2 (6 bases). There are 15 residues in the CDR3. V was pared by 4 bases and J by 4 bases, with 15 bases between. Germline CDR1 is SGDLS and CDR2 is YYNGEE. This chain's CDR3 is CASSLHRGAYNEQFF. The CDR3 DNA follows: TGTGCCAGCAGCCTACATCGCGGGGCGTACAATGAGCAGTTCTTC.

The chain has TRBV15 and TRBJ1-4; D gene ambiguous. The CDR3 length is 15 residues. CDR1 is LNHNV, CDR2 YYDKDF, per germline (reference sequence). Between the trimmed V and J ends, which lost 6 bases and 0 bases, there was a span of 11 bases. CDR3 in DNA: TGTGCCACCAGTCCAGTGGTGGCAACTAATGAAAAACTGTTTTTT. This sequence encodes CATSPVVATNEKLFF.

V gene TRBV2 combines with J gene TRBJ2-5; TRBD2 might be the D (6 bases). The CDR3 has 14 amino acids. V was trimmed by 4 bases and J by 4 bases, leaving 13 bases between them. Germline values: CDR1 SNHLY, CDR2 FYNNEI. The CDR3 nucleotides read TGTGCCAGCAGTGTCGGGACTGCATTAGAGACCCAGTACTTC. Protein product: CASSVGTALETQYF.

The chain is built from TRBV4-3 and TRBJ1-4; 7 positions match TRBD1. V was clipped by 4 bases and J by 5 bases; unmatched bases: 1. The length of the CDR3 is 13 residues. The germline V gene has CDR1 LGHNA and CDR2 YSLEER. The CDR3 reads CASSRRGNEKLFF. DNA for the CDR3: TGCGCCAGCAGCCGCAGGGGGAATGAAAAACTGTTTTTT.

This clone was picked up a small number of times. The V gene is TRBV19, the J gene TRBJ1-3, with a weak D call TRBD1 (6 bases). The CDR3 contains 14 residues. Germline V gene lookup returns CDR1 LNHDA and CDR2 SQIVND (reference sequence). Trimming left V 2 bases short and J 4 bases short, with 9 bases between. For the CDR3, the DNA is TGTGCCAGTAGTATACAGGGGCGAGGAAACACCATATATTTT. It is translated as CASSIQGRGNTIYF.

The CDR3 loop reads CASSLPGQRNEKLFF. The CDR3 DNA is TGTGCCAGCAGCCTCCCGGGACAAAGAAATGAAAAACTGTTTTTT. V gene TRBV7-2 combines with J gene TRBJ1-4, with D perhaps TRBD1 (6 bases). Germline V gives CDR1 SGHTA, CDR2 FQGNSA. This CDR3 region has 15 residues. Trimming took off 5 bases at V and 5 bases at J, with 15 bases between the two ends.